These T cell receptor beta chains were read from a single sample in a study of STAT5B mutations in CD4+ large granular lymphocyte leukemia. The repertoire was sequenced with immunoSEQ multiplex PCR; TCRdb's copy has only in-frame clones and lacks some. Found here are about 45,000 clones, 86% of them singletons; the top ten hold 2.5% to 3%. The sequencing sample was made of CD4+ T cells from blood buffy coats. These receptors were taken from a human donor in good health. The CDR3 runs from the conserved cysteine through the conserved F or W. The D gene is left open where the match is weak. Not all rows give a size; the values are once, few, many and, for expanded clones, a class.

TRBV28	TRBJ2-7	.	.	CASSSPREGSYEQYF	TGTGCCAGCAGTTCCCCCCGTGAGGGCTCGTACGAGCAGTACTTC
TRBV6-5	TRBJ2-7	.	.	CASSYDINREQYF	TGTGCCAGCAGTTACGACATTAACCGCGAGCAGTACTTC
TRBV7-3	TRBJ2-2	TRBD1	.	CASSLQPGGHTGELFF	TGTGCCAGCAGCTTACAGCCAGGGGGCCACACCGGGGAGCTGTTTTTT
TRBV2	TRBJ2-1	.	.	CATNPSTARSYNEQFF	TGTGCCACCAATCCCTCGACAGCCCGCTCCTACAATGAGCAGTTCTTC
TRBV28	TRBJ1-1	.	.	CASSRWTRQDLSTDTEAFF	TGTGCCAGCAGCCGCTGGACTCGCCAGGACCTATCGACCGACACTGAAGCTTTCTTT
TRBV10-3	TRBJ2-1	.	once	CAISTGTSRGFNEQFF	TGTGCCATCAGTACAGGGACCTCGCGGGGGTTCAATGAGCAGTTCTTC
TRBV7-2	TRBJ1-3	.	.	CASSLDSLGKTTIYF	TGTGCCAGCAGCTTAGATTCCTTGGGGAAAACCACCATATATTTT
TRBV7-2	TRBJ2-2	TRBD2	.	CASSGRTSGRAVTGELFF	TGTGCCAGCAGCGGACGGACTAGCGGGAGGGCCGTCACCGGGGAGCTGTTTTTT
TRBV15	TRBJ2-5	TRBD2	.	CATSSRSRASGSLQETQYF	TGTGCCACCAGCAGCCGATCCCGGGCTAGCGGGAGCCTCCAAGAGACCCAGTACTTC
TRBV6-5	TRBJ2-7	TRBD2	.	CASSLAGTSYEQYF	TGTGCCAGCAGCCTAGCGGGAACCTCCTACGAGCAGTACTTC
TRBV7-3	TRBJ1-1	.	.	CASSLSKNTEAFF	TGTGCCAGCAGCTTAAGTAAGAACACTGAAGCTTTCTTT
TRBV5-1	TRBJ2-5	TRBD2	.	CASSRASGIIETQYF	TGCGCCAGCAGCCGCGCTAGCGGGATCATAGAGACCCAGTACTTC
TRBV6-6	TRBJ1-3	TRBD1	.	CASTHRGSGNTIYF	TGTGCCAGCACCCACAGGGGCTCTGGAAACACCATATATTTT
TRBV27	TRBJ2-3	TRBD2	.	CASSHGLAGGPQYF	TGTGCCAGCAGCCACGGACTAGCGGGAGGCCCACAGTATTTT